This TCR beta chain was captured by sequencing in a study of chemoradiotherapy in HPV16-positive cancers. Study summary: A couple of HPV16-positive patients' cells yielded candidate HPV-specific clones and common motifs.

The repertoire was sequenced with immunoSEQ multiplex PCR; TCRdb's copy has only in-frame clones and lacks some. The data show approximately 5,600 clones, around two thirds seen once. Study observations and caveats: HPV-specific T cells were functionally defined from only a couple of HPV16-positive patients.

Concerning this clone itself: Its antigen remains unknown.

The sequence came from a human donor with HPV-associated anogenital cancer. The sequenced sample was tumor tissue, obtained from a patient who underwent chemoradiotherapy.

The CDR3 region has the DNA TGCGCCGTCCTTTCGGGAGGGCCTAGCACAGATACGCAGTATTTT. Translation gives CAVLSGGPSTDTQYF. The chain joins TRBV10-1 to TRBJ2-3; TRBD2 matches at 8 bases. Germline CDR1 is WNHNN and CDR2 is SYGVQD (reference sequence). CDR3 length: 15 residues. Losses at the gene ends were 11 bases for V and 0 bases for J; bases not matched to a gene: 10.